Described below is a single T cell receptor (beta chain) sequence and its context. What it binds is unknown. Coverage ceases 3 residues before the CDR3 finishes, and the germline J gene fills in the end. The sample originates from a study of T cells in women clearing cervical HPV infection. Study context: Control women cleared a single incident HPV16 infection within 12 months. The study's findings and limits: Cases carried less TRBV6-7 than controls: approximately 0.1% versus 0.16%.

V dropped 1 base and J dropped 0 bases, with 12 bases sitting between them. Germline V CDR1 and CDR2: SGHVS, FQNEAQ. CDR3 size: 16 residues. This table comes from immunoSEQ multiplex PCR, and its TCRdb copy is limited to in-frame clones, with some not included. This table holds 15,000 to 20,000 clones. The rearrangement links TRBV7-8 to TRBJ1-1; D is unresolved. The sequenced material came from blood buffy coat. The sequence derives from a woman between 18 and 75 years old with a cervical HPV16 infection that either progressed to CIN3+ or cleared (not recorded which). The CDR3 sequence is CASSLGIHSMNTEAFF. CDR3 bases read: TGTGCCAGCAGCTTAGGAATTCATTCTATGAACACTGAA. The complete variable domain, with remaining parts taken from reference TRBV7-8 and TRBJ1-1, reads GAGVSQSPRYKVAKRGQDVALRCDPISGHVSLFWYQQALGQGPEFLTYFQNEAQLDKSGLPSDRFFAERPEGSVSTLKIQRTQQEDSAVYLCASSLGIHSMNTEAFFGQGTRLTVV.